The source of this TCR beta chain is a study of cytomegalovirus exposure and HLA in healthy donors. The CDR3 runs to 14 residues. CDR1 SEHNR and CDR2 FQNEAQ come from the germline V gene (reference sequence). V shed 6 bases, J shed 2 bases, and the junction held 0 bases outside the gene matches. A note on this clone: The antigen is undetermined.

General study results and limits: Looking again later, the authors saw that most CMV-associated TCR beta chains seemed HLA-restricted. Later examination showed HLA-associated TCR beta chains had greater clonal expansion than equally common others.

Researchers ran the PCR with 60 Vbeta and 13 Jbeta primers. Data came from immunoSEQ multiplex PCR; TCRdb stores just in-frame clones and leaves some out. The table lists roughly 180,000 clones, 81% of them singletons. This clonotype originated in a woman under 30 in good health and CMV-seropositive. Source material: PBMCs. The gene calls are TRBV7-9 and TRBJ2-5, with 13 nucleotides matching TRBD2. CDR3 sequence (DNA): TGTGCCAGCAGACTAGCGGGGGGGCAAGAGACCCAGTACTTC. Protein: CASRLAGGQETQYF.